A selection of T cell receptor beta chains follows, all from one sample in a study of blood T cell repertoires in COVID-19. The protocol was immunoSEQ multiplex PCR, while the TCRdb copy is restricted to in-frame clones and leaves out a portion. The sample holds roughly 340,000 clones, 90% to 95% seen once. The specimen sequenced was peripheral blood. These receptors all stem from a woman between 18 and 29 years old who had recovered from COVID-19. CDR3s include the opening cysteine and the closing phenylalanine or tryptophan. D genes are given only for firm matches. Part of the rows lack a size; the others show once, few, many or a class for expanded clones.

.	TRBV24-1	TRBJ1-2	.	TGTGCCACCAGTGATCCTACTCATGGCTACACCTTC	CATSDPTHGYTF
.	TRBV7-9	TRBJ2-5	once	TGTGCCAGCAGCTTTACACCCCGGGGAGGAGAGACCCAGTACTTC	CASSFTPRGGETQYF
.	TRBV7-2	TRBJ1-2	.	TGTGCCAGCAGCGAAAATAGGGGGACGACAGGAATATATGGCTACACCTTC	CASSENRGTTGIYGYTF
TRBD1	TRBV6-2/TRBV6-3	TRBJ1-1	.	TGTGCCAGCAGTTGGACGACAGGGTCCTACTCTCTGAACACTGAAGCTTTCTTT	CASSWTTGSYSLNTEAFF
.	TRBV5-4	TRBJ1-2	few	TGTGCCAGCAGCCCAACGGGGGTCGATGGCTACACCTTC	CASSPTGVDGYTF
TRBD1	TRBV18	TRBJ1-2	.	TGTGCCAGCTCACGTACCGGACAGGACTATGGCTACACCTTC	CASSRTGQDYGYTF
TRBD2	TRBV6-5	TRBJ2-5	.	TGTGCCAGCAGTTACCATCGGACTAGCATCGTGTCCCAGTACTTC	CASSYHRTSIVSQYF
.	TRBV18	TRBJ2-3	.	TGTGCCAGCTCACCGGGGCAAGTGGCGCAGTATTTT	CASSPGQVAQYF
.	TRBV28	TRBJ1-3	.	TGTGCCAGCAGTACTCCATTATTTGGTGGAAACACCATATATTTT	CASSTPLFGGNTIYF
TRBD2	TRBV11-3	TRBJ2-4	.	TGTGCCAGCAGCTCAAGGACTAGCGGGAGCGGCATTCAGTACTTC	CASSSRTSGSGIQYF
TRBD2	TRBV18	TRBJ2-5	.	TGTGCCAGCTCACCACCAGGACTAGCGACACAAGAGACCCAGTACTTC	CASSPPGLATQETQYF
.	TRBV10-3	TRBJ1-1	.	TGTGCCATCAGTGGGAGGACGAACACTGAAGCTTTCTTT	CAISGRTNTEAFF